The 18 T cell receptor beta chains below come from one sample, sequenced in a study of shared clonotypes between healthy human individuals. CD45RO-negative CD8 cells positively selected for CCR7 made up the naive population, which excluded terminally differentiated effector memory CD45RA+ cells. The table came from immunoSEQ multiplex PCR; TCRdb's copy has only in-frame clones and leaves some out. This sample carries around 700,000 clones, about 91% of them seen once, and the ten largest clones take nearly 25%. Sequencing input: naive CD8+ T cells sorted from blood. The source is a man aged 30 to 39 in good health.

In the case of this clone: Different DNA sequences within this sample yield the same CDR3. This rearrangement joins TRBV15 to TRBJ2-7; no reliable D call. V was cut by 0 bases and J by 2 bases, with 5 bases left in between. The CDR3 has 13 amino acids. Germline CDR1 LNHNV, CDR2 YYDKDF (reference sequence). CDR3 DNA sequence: TGTGCCACCAGCAGAGAACCCACCTACGAGCAGTACTTC. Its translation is CATSREPTYEQYF.

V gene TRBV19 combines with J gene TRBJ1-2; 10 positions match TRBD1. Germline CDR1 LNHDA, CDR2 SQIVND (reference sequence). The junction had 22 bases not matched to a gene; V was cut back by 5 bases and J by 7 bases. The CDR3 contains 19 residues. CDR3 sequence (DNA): TGTGCCAGTAGTCTATACCGGGACAGGGGAGTAACCGTCTCGGGTGGCTACACCTTC. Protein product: CASSLYRDRGVTVSGGYTF.

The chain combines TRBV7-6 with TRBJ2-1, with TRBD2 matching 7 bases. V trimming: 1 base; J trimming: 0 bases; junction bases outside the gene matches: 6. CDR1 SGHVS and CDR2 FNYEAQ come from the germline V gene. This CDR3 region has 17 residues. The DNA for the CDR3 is TGTGCCAGCAGCTTAGAGGCTAGCGGTAGCTCCTACAATGAGCAGTTCTTC. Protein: CASSLEASGSSYNEQFF.

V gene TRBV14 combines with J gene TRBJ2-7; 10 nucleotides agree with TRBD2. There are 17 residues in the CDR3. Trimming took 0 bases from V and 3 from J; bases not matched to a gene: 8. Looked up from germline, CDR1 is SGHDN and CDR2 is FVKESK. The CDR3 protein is CASSQDWTSGTNYEQYF. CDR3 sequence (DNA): TGTGCCAGCAGCCAAGATTGGACTAGCGGAACGAACTACGAGCAGTACTTC.

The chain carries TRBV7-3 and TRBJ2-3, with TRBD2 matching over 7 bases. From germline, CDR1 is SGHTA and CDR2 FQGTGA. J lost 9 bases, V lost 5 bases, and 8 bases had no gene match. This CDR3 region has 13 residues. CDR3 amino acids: CASSAGTSATQYF. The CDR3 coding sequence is TGTGCCAGCAGCGCAGGCACTAGCGCAACGCAGTATTTT.

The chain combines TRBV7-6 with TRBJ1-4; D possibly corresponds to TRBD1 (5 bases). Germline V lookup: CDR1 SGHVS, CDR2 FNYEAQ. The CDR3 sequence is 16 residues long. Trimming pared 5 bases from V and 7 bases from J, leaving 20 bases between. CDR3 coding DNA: TGTGCCAGCAGCCTTATGGGGGGAAGGGTTGGTGAAAAACTGTTTTTT. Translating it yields CASSLMGGRVGEKLFF. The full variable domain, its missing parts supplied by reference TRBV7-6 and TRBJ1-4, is GAGVSQSPRYKVTKRGQDVALRCDPISGHVSLYWYRQALGQGPEFLTYFNYEAQQDKSGLPNDRFSAERPEGSISTLTIQRTEQRDSAMYRCASSLMGGRVGEKLFFGSGTQLSVL.

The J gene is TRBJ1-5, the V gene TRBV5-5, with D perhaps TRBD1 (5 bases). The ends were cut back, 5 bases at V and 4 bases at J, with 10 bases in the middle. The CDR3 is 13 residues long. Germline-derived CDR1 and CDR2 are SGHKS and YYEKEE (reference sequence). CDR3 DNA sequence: TGTGCCAGCAGTCTAAAGGGGAATCAGCCCCAGCATTTT. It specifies CASSLKGNQPQHF.

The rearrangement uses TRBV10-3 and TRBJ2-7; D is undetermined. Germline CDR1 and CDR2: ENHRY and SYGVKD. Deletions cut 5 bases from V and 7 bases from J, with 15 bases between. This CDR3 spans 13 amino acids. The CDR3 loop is CAISLAEKREQYF. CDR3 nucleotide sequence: TGTGCCATCAGTCTGGCAGAAAAAAGGGAGCAGTACTTC.

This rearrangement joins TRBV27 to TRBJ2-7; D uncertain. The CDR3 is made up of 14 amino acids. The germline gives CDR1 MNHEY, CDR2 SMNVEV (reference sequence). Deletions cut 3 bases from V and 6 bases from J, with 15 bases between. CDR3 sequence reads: CASSFNFVGREQYF. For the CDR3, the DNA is TGTGCCAGCAGTTTTAACTTTGTGGGCCGCGAGCAGTACTTC.

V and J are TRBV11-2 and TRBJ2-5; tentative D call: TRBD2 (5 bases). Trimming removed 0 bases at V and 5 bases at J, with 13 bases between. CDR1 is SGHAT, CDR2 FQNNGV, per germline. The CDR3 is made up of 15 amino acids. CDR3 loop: CASSLEIASSETQYF. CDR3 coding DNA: TGTGCCAGCAGCTTAGAAATTGCTAGCTCGGAGACCCAGTACTTC.

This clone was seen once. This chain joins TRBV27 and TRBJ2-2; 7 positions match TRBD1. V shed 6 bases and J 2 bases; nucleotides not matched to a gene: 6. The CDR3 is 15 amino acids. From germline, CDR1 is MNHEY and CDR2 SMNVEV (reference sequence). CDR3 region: CASRTGFLNTGELFF. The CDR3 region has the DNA TGTGCCAGCAGGACAGGGTTCCTAAACACCGGGGAGCTGTTTTTT.

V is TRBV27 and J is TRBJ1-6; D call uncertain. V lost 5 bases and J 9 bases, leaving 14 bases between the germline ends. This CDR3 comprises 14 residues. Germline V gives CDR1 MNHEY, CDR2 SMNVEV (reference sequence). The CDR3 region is CASSVTANTSPLHF. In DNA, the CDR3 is TGTGCCAGCAGTGTAACTGCTAACACTTCACCCCTCCACTTT.

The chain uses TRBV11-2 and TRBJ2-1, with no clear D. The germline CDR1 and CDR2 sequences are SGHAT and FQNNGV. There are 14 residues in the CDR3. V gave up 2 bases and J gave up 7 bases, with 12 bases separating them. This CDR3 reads CASSLNPFRNEQFF. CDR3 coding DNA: TGTGCCAGCAGCTTAAATCCATTCCGTAATGAGCAGTTCTTC.

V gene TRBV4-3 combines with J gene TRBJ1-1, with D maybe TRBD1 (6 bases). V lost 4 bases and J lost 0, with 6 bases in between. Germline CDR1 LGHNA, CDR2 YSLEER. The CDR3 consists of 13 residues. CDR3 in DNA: TGCGCCAGCAGCCGGACAGTGAACACTGAAGCTTTCTTT. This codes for CASSRTVNTEAFF.

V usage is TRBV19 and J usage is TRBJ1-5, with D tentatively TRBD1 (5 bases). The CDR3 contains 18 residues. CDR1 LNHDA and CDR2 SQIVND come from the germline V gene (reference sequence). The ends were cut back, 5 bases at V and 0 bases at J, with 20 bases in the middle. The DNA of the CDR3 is TGTGCCAGTAGTCTTCTAGAGGGACGGACATATAGCAATCAGCCCCAGCATTTT. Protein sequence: CASSLLEGRTYSNQPQHF. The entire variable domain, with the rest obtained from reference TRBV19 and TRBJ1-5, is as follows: DGGITQSPKYLFRKEGQNVTLSCEQNLNHDAMYWYRQDPGQGLRLIYYSQIVNDFQKGDIAEGYSVSREKKESFPLTVTSAQKNPTAFYLCASSLLEGRTYSNQPQHFGDGTRLSIL.

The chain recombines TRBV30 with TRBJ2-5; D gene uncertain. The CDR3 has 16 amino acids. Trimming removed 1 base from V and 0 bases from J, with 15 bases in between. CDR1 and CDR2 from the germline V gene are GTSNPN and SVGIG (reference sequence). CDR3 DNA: TGTGCCTGGAGTGGTGGTTTCGGATGGTACCAAGAGACCCAGTACTTC. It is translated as CAWSGGFGWYQETQYF.

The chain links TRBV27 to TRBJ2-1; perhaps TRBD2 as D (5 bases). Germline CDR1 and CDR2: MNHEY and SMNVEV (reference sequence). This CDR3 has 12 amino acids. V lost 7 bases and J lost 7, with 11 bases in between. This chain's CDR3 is CASTDQRNEQFF. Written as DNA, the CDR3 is TGTGCCAGCACGGACCAGCGGAATGAGCAGTTCTTC.

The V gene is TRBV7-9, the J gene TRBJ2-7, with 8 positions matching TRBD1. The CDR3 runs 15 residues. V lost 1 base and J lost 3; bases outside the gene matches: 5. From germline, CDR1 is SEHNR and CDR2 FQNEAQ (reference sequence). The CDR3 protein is CASSLGAGGGYEQYF. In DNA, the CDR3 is TGTGCCAGCAGCTTAGGAGCAGGGGGCGGCTACGAGCAGTACTTC. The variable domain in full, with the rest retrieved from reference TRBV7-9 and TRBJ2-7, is DTGVSQNPRHKITKRGQNVTFRCDPISEHNRLYWYRQTLGQGPEFLTYFQNEAQLEKSRLLSDRFSAERPKGSFSTLEIQRTEQGDSAMYLCASSLGAGGGYEQYFGPGTRLTVT.